These 17 T cell receptor beta chains share one sample of origin, sequenced in a study of blood T cell repertoires in COVID-19. Sequencing used immunoSEQ multiplex PCR; TCRdb keeps in-frame clones, though not all of them. Of 70,000 to 95,000 clones in the sample, approximately 78% were seen once. The sample taken for sequencing was peripheral blood. These receptor sequences come from a human donor in a cohort sampled during active COVID-19.

The chain uses TRBV5-1 and TRBJ2-3; the match to TRBD1 covers 7 bases. V gave up 4 bases and J gave up 0 bases; unmatched junction bases: 8. The CDR3 has 16 residues. Per the germline V gene, CDR1 is SGHRS and CDR2 is YFSETQ. The CDR3 nucleotides are TGCGCCAGCAGCATTCGGGGACAGCTCAGCACAGATACGCAGTATTTT. Its translation is CASSIRGQLSTDTQYF.

This clone was recorded at least ten times. The chain carries TRBV5-8 and TRBJ2-3, with 10 bases fitting TRBD2. The J segment lost 4 bases and the V segment lost 4 bases, leaving 6 bases of the junction unmatched. The CDR3 consists of 15 residues. Germline V gene data show CDR1 as SGHTS and CDR2 as YDEGEE. DNA of the CDR3: TGTGCCAGCAGCCTAGCGGGGGCCGACTCAGATACGCAGTATTTT. This sequence encodes CASSLAGADSDTQYF.

This sequence joins TRBV5-1 and TRBJ2-7; D possibly corresponds to TRBD2 (6 bases). The CDR3 is 13 residues long. Germline V CDR1 and CDR2: SGHRS, YFSETQ. V was pared by 3 bases and J by 6 bases, with 13 bases between. DNA of the CDR3: TGCGCCAGCAGCTGGGACTCTAGAGGCGAGCAGTACTTC. This translates into CASSWDSRGEQYF.

This chain links TRBV27 with TRBJ2-1, with 7 bases aligning to TRBD1. The J segment lost 5 bases and the V segment lost 6 bases, leaving 28 bases of the junction unmatched. Germline CDR1 reads MNHEY; CDR2 reads SMNVEV (reference sequence). This CDR3 region has 21 residues. Written as DNA, the CDR3 is TGTGCCAGCAGGTCCGCCCGGCCCGCCTCCCTCGACAGGGTAGGGCACAATGAGCAGTTCTTC. Encoded protein: CASRSARPASLDRVGHNEQFF.

The chain couples TRBV19 to TRBJ2-5, with 11 bases that match TRBD2. This CDR3 is built from 15 residues. The ends lost 5 bases at V and 3 bases at J; junction bases unmatched: 5. Germline-derived CDR1 and CDR2 are LNHDA and SQIVND (reference sequence). This CDR3 reads CASSQNSGGEETQYF. Written as DNA, the CDR3 is TGTGCCAGTAGTCAAAATAGCGGGGGGGAAGAGACCCAGTACTTC.

The V call is TRBV28, the J call TRBJ2-5; 7 nucleotides agree with TRBD1. With 6 bases clipped from V and 0 bases from J, the junction kept 10 bases outside the gene matches. From germline, CDR1 is MDHEN and CDR2 SYDVKM. The CDR3 is 16 residues long. This CDR3 reads CASSRSGQVYQETQYF. CDR3 bases: TGTGCCAGCAGCCGCTCCGGACAGGTCTACCAAGAGACCCAGTACTTC.

This clone has a handful of counts. The CDR3 loop is CASSHDRNNEQFF. The CDR3 DNA sequence: TGTGCCAGCAGCCACGACAGAAACAATGAGCAGTTCTTC. The genes are TRBV13 and TRBJ2-1; a possible D gene is TRBD1 (5 bases). The CDR3 runs 13 residues. Germline V gene data show CDR1 as PRHDT and CDR2 as FYEKMQ (reference sequence). V dropped 5 bases and J dropped 5 bases, with 10 bases sitting between them.

CDR3 DNA sequence: TGTGCCAGCAGTTACGGGGTGGACAGGCCCTTCGGGGGCTACACCTTC. As protein: CASSYGVDRPFGGYTF. The chain couples TRBV6-5 to TRBJ1-2, with TRBD1 matching over 7 bases. Germline CDR1 and CDR2: MNHEY and SVGAGI. V dropped 2 bases and J dropped 8; count of bases not matched to a gene: 14. CDR3 length equals 16 residues.

The V gene is TRBV30, the J gene TRBJ2-5, with 8 bases identical to TRBD2. After removal of 2 bases from V and 8 bases from J, the junction contained 7 bases not matched to a gene. In germline, CDR1 is GTSNPN, CDR2 SVGIG (reference sequence). This CDR3 has 13 amino acids. The CDR3 DNA follows: TGTGCCTGGAGTCGGGGGACTAGTGGTACCCAGTACTTC. This gives the protein CAWSRGTSGTQYF.

V gene TRBV18 combines with J gene TRBJ1-5, with 7 bases lining up with TRBD1. The J segment lost 7 bases and the V segment lost 4 bases, leaving 10 bases of the junction unmatched. Germline-derived CDR1 and CDR2 are KGHSH and LQKENI. This CDR3 comprises 15 residues. In DNA, the CDR3 is TGTGCCAGCTCACTCCGGACAGGACTGGGACAGCCCCAGCATTTT. This translates into CASSLRTGLGQPQHF.

This clone was seen once. This rearrangement joins TRBV18 to TRBJ2-7; 10 bases fit TRBD2. Germline V gives CDR1 KGHSH, CDR2 LQKENI. The V segment lost 1 base and the J segment 4 bases; nucleotides outside the gene matches: 4. CDR3 length equals 15 residues. This CDR3 is CASSPLGTSAYEQYF. In DNA form, the CDR3 reads TGTGCCAGCTCACCACTTGGGACTAGCGCGTACGAGCAGTACTTC.

The V and J genes are TRBV18 and TRBJ2-3, with D tentatively TRBD2 (6 bases). Germline V gene lookup returns CDR1 KGHSH and CDR2 LQKENI. Trimming removed 6 bases at V and 0 bases at J, with 13 bases between. The length of the CDR3 is 15 residues. CDR3 protein: CASSPGTASTDTQYF. CDR3 sequence (DNA): TGTGCCAGCTCCCCGGGGACTGCTAGCACAGATACGCAGTATTTT. The full variable domain, completed using reference TRBV18 and TRBJ2-3, is NAGVMQNPRHLVRRRGQEARLRCSPMKGHSHVYWYRQLPEEGLKFMVYLQKENIIDESGMPKERFSAEFPKEGPSILRIQQVVRGDSAAYFCASSPGTASTDTQYFGPGTRLTVL.

This sequence joins TRBV19 and TRBJ2-2; 7 nucleotides line up with TRBD2. Trimming took 8 bases from V and 9 from J; bases not matched to a gene: 15. CDR1 is LNHDA, CDR2 SQIVND, per germline (reference sequence). The CDR3 is 15 amino acids. Written as DNA, the CDR3 is TGTGCCAGTGGCGAAATGGCGGGGGTACTCCGGGAGCTGTTTTTT. The encoded protein is CASGEMAGVLRELFF.

This clone came up once. The chain links TRBV7-9 to TRBJ2-3; 8 bases are shared with TRBD2. J lost 6 bases, V lost 5 bases, and 13 bases had no gene match. The CDR3 is 16 residues long. Germline assignment: CDR1 SEHNR and CDR2 FQNEAQ (reference sequence). DNA of the CDR3: TGTGCCAGCAGCCACCTAGCGGGTCGGGGGTTCGATACGCAGTATTTT. Translation gives CASSHLAGRGFDTQYF.

CDR3 DNA sequence: TGTGCCAGCTCGGAGTTCGGGGAGCTGTTTTTT. Amino acid sequence: CASSEFGELFF. The chain couples TRBV18 to TRBJ2-2, with D hard to call. This CDR3 contains 11 residues. Trimming removed 6 bases at V and 7 bases at J, with 6 bases between. From germline, CDR1 is KGHSH and CDR2 LQKENI. The full variable domain, rest sourced from reference TRBV18 and TRBJ2-2, is NAGVMQNPRHLVRRRGQEARLRCSPMKGHSHVYWYRQLPEEGLKFMVYLQKENIIDESGMPKERFSAEFPKEGPSILRIQQVVRGDSAAYFCASSEFGELFFGEGSRLTVL.

The chain combines TRBV2 with TRBJ2-3; 10 nucleotides line up with TRBD2. Germline lookup yields CDR1 SNHLY and CDR2 FYNNEI. V gave up 6 bases and J gave up 5 bases; unmatched junction bases: 11. This CDR3 spans 16 amino acids. This CDR3 is CASSGRSGGALDTQYF. The CDR3 nucleotides read TGTGCCAGCAGCGGGCGAAGCGGGGGGGCCTTAGATACGCAGTATTTT. Supplemented by reference TRBV2 and TRBJ2-3, the full variable domain reads EPEVTQTPSHQVTQMGQEVILRCVPISNHLYFYWYRQILGQKVEFLVSFYNNEISEKSEIFDDQFSVERPDGSNFTLKIRSTKLEDSAMYFCASSGRSGGALDTQYFGPGTRLTVL.

This sequence joins TRBV9 and TRBJ1-5, with D maybe TRBD1 (5 bases). The CDR3 runs to 14 residues. Trimming took off 4 bases at V and 8 bases at J, with 16 bases between the two ends. The germline CDR1 and CDR2 sequences are SGDLS and YYNGEE. The DNA for the CDR3 is TGTGCCAGCAGCACTGGGGGGGAAGTTAAGCCCCAGCATTTT. This sequence encodes CASSTGGEVKPQHF.